The sequence of this T cell receptor (beta chain) was determined in a study of control samples from healthy donors and cancer patients. Produced via immunoSEQ multiplex PCR; TCRdb's table is partial and in-frame only. Of 100,000 to 150,000 clones in the sample, around 87% were seen once. This clone was found a few times. The sample has other DNA sequences that encode this CDR3 too. Trimming took off 3 bases at V and 4 bases at J, with 9 bases between the two ends. This CDR3 spans 13 amino acids. Sequencing input: blood. This sequence originates from a man aged 55 to 70 in good health. The chain links TRBV12-3 or TRBV12-4 to TRBJ1-2, with TRBD1 as a possible D gene (5 bases). In nucleotides, the CDR3 is TGTGCCAGCAGTTTGGGGCACAGCTATGGCTACACCTTC. This sequence encodes CASSLGHSYGYTF.